What follows are 16 T cell receptor beta chains derived from one specimen sequenced in a study of T cell responses to AZD1222 COVID-19 vaccine. Using immunoSEQ multiplex PCR, the repertoire was profiled, and TCRdb retains in-frame clones only, with some absent. The table lists about 130,000 clones, about nine tenths of them singletons. Here the sequenced sample was peripheral blood, taken on day 0 of AZD1222 vaccination. These receptors came from an adult in good health.

The gene calls are TRBV5-4 and TRBJ2-3; the match to TRBD2 covers 11 bases. The CDR3 contains 15 residues. Germline V gene sequence: CDR1 SGHNT, CDR2 YYREEE (reference sequence). Losses at the gene ends were 4 bases for V and 5 bases for J; bases not matched to a gene: 6. The CDR3 spells CASSQPSGGLDTQYF. The CDR3 nucleotides read TGTGCCAGCAGCCAACCTAGCGGGGGGTTAGATACGCAGTATTTT. Combining the CDR3 with reference TRBV5-4 and TRBJ2-3 gives the whole variable domain ETGVTQSPTHLIKTRGQQVTLRCSSQSGHNTVSWYQQALGQGPQFIFQYYREEENGRGNFPPRFSGLQFPNYSSELNVNALELDDSALYLCASSQPSGGLDTQYFGPGTRLTVL.

V gene TRBV6-5 combines with J gene TRBJ1-2; D is possibly TRBD1 (6 bases). In germline, CDR1 is MNHEY, CDR2 SVGAGI. Trimming cost V 8 bases and J 4 bases, with 14 bases left between them. The CDR3 length is 13 residues. CDR3: CASVPGTSYGYTF. DNA of the CDR3: TGTGCCAGCGTACCCGGGACAAGCTATGGCTACACCTTC.

The genes are TRBV2 and TRBJ2-1; no firm D call. The germline gives CDR1 SNHLY, CDR2 FYNNEI. V lost 3 bases and J lost 7, with 10 bases in between. The CDR3 is 13 residues long. The CDR3 spells CASSDHVGNEQFF. CDR3 bases: TGTGCCAGCAGTGATCACGTAGGTAATGAGCAGTTCTTC.

V and J are TRBV4-1 and TRBJ1-1, with D possibly being TRBD1 (5 bases). This CDR3 spans 14 amino acids. The germline V gene encodes CDR1 MGHRA and CDR2 YSYEKL. The V gene lost 6 bases and the J gene lost 4 bases, with 15 bases spanning the gap. CDR3 bases: TGCGCCAGCAGACCTATTTTAAGGGGCACTGAAGCTTTCTTT. Protein: CASRPILRGTEAFF.

This chain connects TRBV29-1 to TRBJ2-5, with D perhaps TRBD1 (6 bases). CDR3 length equals 15 residues. Germline loops: CDR1 SQVTM, CDR2 ANQGSEA. V was clipped by 1 base and J by 0 bases, with 12 bases between them. Here the CDR3 DNA reads TGCAGCGTTGAAGGGGTGGACAGTTACCAAGAGACCCAGTACTTC. Protein product: CSVEGVDSYQETQYF.

V is TRBV5-4 and J is TRBJ1-3; D unresolved. The CDR3 contains 16 residues. Germline lookup yields CDR1 SGHNT and CDR2 YYREEE (reference sequence). Trimming left V 1 base short and J 0 bases short, with 11 bases between. For the CDR3, the DNA is TGTGCCAGCAGCTTGTCAAATACTTACTCTGGAAACACCATATATTTT. Encoded protein: CASSLSNTYSGNTIYF.

This chain links TRBV30 with TRBJ1-6; D unclear. The germline CDR1 and CDR2 sequences are GTSNPN and SVGIG (reference sequence). With 6 bases removed from V and 10 bases from J, the gap between germline ends came to 13 bases. This CDR3 contains 12 residues. The CDR3 nucleotides are TGTGCCTGTCAAGTATCCGGATCACCCCTCCACTTT. As protein: CACQVSGSPLHF.

The chain uses TRBV6-2 or TRBV6-3 and TRBJ1-5, with D uncertain. This CDR3 region has 15 residues. Germline CDR1 MNHEY, CDR2 SVGEGT. Trimming shortened V by 4 bases and J by 6 bases, and 16 bases separated the two germline ends. The DNA for the CDR3 is TGTGCCAGCAGTTGGTTACAGCTCTCCGGTCAGCCCCAGCATTTT. Translating it yields CASSWLQLSGQPQHF.

The V call is TRBV7-6, the J call TRBJ1-3; no reliable D call. With 5 bases removed from V and 0 bases from J, the gap between germline ends came to 17 bases. The V gene's germline CDR1 is SGHVS and CDR2 FNYEAQ. The CDR3 spans 17 residues. DNA of the CDR3: TGTGCCAGCAGCCCGATACCAGGCGGGAACTCTGGAAACACCATATATTTT. Amino acid sequence: CASSPIPGGNSGNTIYF.

This clone has only one observation. CDR3 coding DNA: TGCGCCAGCAGCTTGGAACTATTAGACAGGGCCCGAGACACCGGGGAGCTGTTTTTT. As protein: CASSLELLDRARDTGELFF. The J gene is TRBJ2-2, the V gene TRBV5-1, with TRBD1 matching 7 bases. V shed 0 bases, J shed 3 bases, and the junction held 14 bases outside the gene matches. The germline CDR1 and CDR2 sequences are SGHRS and YFSETQ. CDR3 length equals 19 residues. Variable domain in full (rest from reference TRBV5-1 and TRBJ2-2): KAGVTQTPRYLIKTRGQQVTLSCSPISGHRSVSWYQQTPGQGLQFLFEYFSETQRNKGNFPGRFSGRQFSNSRSEMNVSTLELGDSALYLCASSLELLDRARDTGELFFGEGSRLTVL.

A single count supports this clone. The rearrangement links TRBV9 to TRBJ1-2, with TRBD1 as a possible D gene (5 bases). Germline CDR1 SGDLS, CDR2 YYNGEE. CDR3 size: 14 residues. V was trimmed by 0 bases and J by 4 bases, leaving 10 bases between them. This CDR3 is CASSVVRQIYGYTF. In nucleotides, the CDR3 is TGTGCCAGCAGCGTAGTAAGACAGATCTATGGCTACACCTTC.

CDR3 sequence: CASSIRRDRGDNEQFF. The CDR3 coding sequence is TGTGCCAGCAGCATACGGCGGGACAGAGGAGACAATGAGCAGTTCTTC. The chain carries TRBV14 and TRBJ2-1; D may be TRBD1 (7 bases). The CDR3 totals 16 residues. Germline-derived CDR1 and CDR2 are SGHDN and FVKESK. V lost 5 bases and J 5 bases, leaving 19 bases between the germline ends.

This chain connects TRBV7-7 to TRBJ2-2; tentative D call: TRBD1 (5 bases). Germline V lookup: CDR1 SSHAT, CDR2 FNYEAQ (reference sequence). CDR3 length: 13 amino acids. Trimming stripped 5 bases from V and 7 bases from J, with 11 bases between. Here the CDR3 reads CASSQDTGGELFF. The CDR3, as DNA: TGTGCCAGCAGCCAGGACACGGGCGGGGAGCTGTTTTTT.

J is TRBJ2-3 and V is TRBV2; 7 nucleotides align to TRBD2. V gave up 4 bases and J gave up 1 base; unmatched junction bases: 2. Germline CDR1 and CDR2: SNHLY and FYNNEI. The CDR3 contains 14 residues. This chain's CDR3 is CASSARGGTDTQYF. The CDR3 nucleotides are TGTGCCAGCAGTGCTCGGGGGGGCACAGATACGCAGTATTTT. The full variable domain, with the rest looked up from reference TRBV2 and TRBJ2-3, is EPEVTQTPSHQVTQMGQEVILRCVPISNHLYFYWYRQILGQKVEFLVSFYNNEISEKSEIFDDQFSVERPDGSNFTLKIRSTKLEDSAMYFCASSARGGTDTQYFGPGTRLTVL.

The V call is TRBV7-8, the J call TRBJ1-2; unclear D gene. The length of the CDR3 is 13 residues. Germline lookup yields CDR1 SGHVS and CDR2 FQNEAQ. V was pared by 2 bases and J by 6 bases, with 10 bases between. DNA for the CDR3: TGTGCCAGCAGCTTAATCGGGTGGGATGGCTACACCTTC. Amino acids: CASSLIGWDGYTF. Using reference TRBV7-8 and TRBJ1-2 for the parts outside the CDR3, the full variable domain is GAGVSQSPRYKVAKRGQDVALRCDPISGHVSLFWYQQALGQGPEFLTYFQNEAQLDKSGLPSDRFFAERPEGSVSTLKIQRTQQEDSAVYLCASSLIGWDGYTFGSGTRLTVV.

The V call is TRBV5-8, the J call TRBJ1-2; D unclear. CDR1 SGHTS and CDR2 YDEGEE come from the germline V gene. The CDR3 is made up of 16 amino acids. Trimming shortened V by 0 bases and J by 0 bases, and 12 bases separated the two germline ends. The DNA of the CDR3 is TGTGCCAGCAGCTTGGGTCCCAGGCTAGCTAACTATGGCTACACCTTC. This gives the protein CASSLGPRLANYGYTF.